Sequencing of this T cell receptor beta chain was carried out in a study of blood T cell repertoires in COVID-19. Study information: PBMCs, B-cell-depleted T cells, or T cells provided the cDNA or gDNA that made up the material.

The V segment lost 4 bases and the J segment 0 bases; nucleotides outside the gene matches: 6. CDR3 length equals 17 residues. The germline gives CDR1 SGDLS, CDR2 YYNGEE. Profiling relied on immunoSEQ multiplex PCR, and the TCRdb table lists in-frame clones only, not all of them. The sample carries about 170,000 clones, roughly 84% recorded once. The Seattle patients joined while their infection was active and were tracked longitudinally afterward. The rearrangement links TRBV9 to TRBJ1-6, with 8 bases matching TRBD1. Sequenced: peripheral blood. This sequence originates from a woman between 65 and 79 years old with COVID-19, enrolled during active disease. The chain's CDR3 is CASSPWTGPSYNSPLHF. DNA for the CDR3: TGTGCCAGCAGCCCCTGGACAGGGCCCTCCTATAATTCACCCCTCCACTTT.